The present entry profiles one T cell receptor beta chain with its context. This record comes from a study of control samples from healthy donors and cancer patients. Clones were read by immunoSEQ multiplex PCR, and TCRdb kept only the in-frame ones, dropping some. Of roughly 27,000 clones in the sample, roughly 91% were seen once. Sequences were obtained from PBMCs. The receptor was isolated from a man aged 50 to 59 with lung cancer.

CDR3 DNA: TGTGCCAGCAGTCCCAGGGGTGAAGCTAATGAAAAACTGTTTTTT. Amino acids: CASSPRGEANEKLFF. V and J are TRBV28 and TRBJ1-4; maybe TRBD1 (6 bases). Per the germline V gene, CDR1 is MDHEN and CDR2 is SYDVKM. This CDR3 is 15 amino acids long. With 5 bases removed from V and 3 bases from J, the gap between germline ends came to 13 bases. Full variable domain (rest looked up from reference TRBV28 and TRBJ1-4): DVKVTQSSRYLVKRTGEKVFLECVQDMDHENMFWYRQDPGLGLRLIYFSYDVKMKEKGDIPEGYSVSREKKERFSLILESASTNQTSMYLCASSPRGEANEKLFFGSGTQLSVL.